This TCR gamma chain was sequenced during a study of gamma delta lymphoproliferative disorders and STAT genes. For the study at large: At least 50 ng of genomic DNA went into each LymphoTrack Dx TCRG Assay library.

TCRdb applied CATT to the multiplex PCR reads for clone calling. The sample includes almost 600 gamma-chain clones, roughly a third of them seen just once. The receptor sequences were amplified from genomic DNA of peripheral blood mononuclear cells. Sequenced patients: median age approximately 68 years, roughly five males and six or seven females. All samples were taken off therapy or before therapy. Judged by abundance, this clone is medium-sized. Its antigen is not known. Study-wide findings and caveats: Patient gamma repertoires clustered apart from healthy controls; delta did not.

J gave up 11 bases and V 0 bases, and 1 base lay outside the gene matches. Germline V gene lookup returns CDR1 EGSTGY and CDR2 YDSYTSSV. The CDR3 extends over 10 amino acids. Material for sequencing was blood. This TCR came from a human donor with hepatosplenic T-cell lymphoma. This chain links TRGV4 with TRGJ1 or TRGJ2. No J segment appears in TCRdb, so it was assigned here by matching the sequence to germline. CDR3 coding DNA: TGTGCCACCTGGGATGGGCAGAAACTCTTT. It encodes CATWDGQKLF.